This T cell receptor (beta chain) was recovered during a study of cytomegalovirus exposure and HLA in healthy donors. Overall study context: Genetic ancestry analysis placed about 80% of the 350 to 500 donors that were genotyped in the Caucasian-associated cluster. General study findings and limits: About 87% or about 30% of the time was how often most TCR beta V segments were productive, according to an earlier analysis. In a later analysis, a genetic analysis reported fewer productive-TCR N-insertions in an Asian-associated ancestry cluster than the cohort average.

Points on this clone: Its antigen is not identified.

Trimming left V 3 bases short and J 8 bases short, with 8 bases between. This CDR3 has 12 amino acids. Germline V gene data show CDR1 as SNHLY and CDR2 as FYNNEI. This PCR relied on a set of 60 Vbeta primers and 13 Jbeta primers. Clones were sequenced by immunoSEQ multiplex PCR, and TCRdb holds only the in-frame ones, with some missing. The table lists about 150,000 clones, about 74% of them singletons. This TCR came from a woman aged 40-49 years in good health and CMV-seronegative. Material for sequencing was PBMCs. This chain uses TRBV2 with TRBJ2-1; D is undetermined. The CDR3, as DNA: TGTGCCAGCAGTGATCTAGTTGATGAGCAGTTCTTC. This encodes CASSDLVDEQFF.